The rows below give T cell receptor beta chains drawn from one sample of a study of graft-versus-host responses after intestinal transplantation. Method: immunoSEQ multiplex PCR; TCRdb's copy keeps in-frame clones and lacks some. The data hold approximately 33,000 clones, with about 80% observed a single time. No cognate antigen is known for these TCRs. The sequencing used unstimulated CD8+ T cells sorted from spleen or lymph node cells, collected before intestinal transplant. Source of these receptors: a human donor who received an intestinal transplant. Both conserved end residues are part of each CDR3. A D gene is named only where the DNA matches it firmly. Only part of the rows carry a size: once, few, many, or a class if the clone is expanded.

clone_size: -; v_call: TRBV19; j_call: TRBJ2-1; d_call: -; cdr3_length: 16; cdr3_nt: TGTGCCAGTAGTGGTCCTTTGCGGGGCCCATACAATGAGCAGTTCTTC; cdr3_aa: CASSGPLRGPYNEQFF
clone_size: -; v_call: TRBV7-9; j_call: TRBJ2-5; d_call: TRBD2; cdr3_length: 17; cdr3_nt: TGTGCCAGCAGCTTAGCGCTCCCAGCGGGGCTCCAAGAGACCCAGTACTTC; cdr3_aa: CASSLALPAGLQETQYF
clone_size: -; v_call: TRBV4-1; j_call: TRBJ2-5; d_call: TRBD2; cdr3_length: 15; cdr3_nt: TGCGCCAGCAGCCATATAGCGGGACTTCAAGAGACCCAGTACTTC; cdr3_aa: CASSHIAGLQETQYF
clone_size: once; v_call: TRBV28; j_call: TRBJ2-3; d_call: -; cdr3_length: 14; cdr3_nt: TGTGCCAGCAGTAGGGGGGGAGTGTGGGATACGCAGTATTTT; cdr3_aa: CASSRGGVWDTQYF
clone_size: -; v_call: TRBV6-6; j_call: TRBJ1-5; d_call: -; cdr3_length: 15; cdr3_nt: TGTGCCAGCAGTTACTGGGGACGGGGGGATCAGCCCCAGCATTTT; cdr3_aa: CASSYWGRGDQPQHF
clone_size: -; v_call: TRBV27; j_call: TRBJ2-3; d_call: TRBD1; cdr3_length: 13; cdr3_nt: TGTGCCAGCAGTCTCGAAGGGGGCGATACGCAGTATTTT; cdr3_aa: CASSLEGGDTQYF
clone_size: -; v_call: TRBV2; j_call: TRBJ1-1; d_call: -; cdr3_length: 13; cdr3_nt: TGTGCCAGCAGTGCCTTTATGAACACTGAAGCTTTCTTT; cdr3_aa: CASSAFMNTEAFF
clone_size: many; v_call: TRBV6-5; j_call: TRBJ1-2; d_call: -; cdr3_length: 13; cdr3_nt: TGTGCCAGCAGTTACTTTTCGGGAGACCGCTACACCTTC; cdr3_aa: CASSYFSGDRYTF
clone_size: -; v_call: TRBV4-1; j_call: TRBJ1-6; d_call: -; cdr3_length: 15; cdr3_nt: TGCGCCAGCGGCAGGGCGCAAGGCCCTAATTCACCCCTCCACTTT; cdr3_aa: CASGRAQGPNSPLHF
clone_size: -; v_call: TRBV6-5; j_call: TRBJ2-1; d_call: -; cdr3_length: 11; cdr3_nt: TGTGCCAGCAGTCGACGAGGGGGAAGGTTCTTC; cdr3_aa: CASSRRGGRFF
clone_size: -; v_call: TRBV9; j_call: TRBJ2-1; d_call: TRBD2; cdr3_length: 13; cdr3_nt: TGTGCCAGCGCTAGCGGGAGTTATGATGAGCAGTTCTTC; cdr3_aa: CASASGSYDEQFF
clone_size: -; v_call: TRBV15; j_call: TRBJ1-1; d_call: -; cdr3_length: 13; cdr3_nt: TGTGCCACCAGCAGAGGACTGTACACTGAAGCTTTCTTT; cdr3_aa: CATSRGLYTEAFF
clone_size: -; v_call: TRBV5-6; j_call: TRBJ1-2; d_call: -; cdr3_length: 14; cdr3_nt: TGTGCCAGCAGCTTCGGGAATAACAACTATGGCTACACCTTC; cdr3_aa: CASSFGNNNYGYTF
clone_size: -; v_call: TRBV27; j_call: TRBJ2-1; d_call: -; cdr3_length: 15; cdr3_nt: TGTGCCAGCAGTTTAGAGGGGGGGGATTACAATGAGCAGTTCTTC; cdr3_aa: CASSLEGGDYNEQFF
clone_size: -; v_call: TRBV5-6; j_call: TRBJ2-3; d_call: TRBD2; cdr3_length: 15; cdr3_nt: TGTGCCAGCAGCCTAGCGGGAGAAGCGGCTGATACGCAGTATTTT; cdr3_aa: CASSLAGEAADTQYF
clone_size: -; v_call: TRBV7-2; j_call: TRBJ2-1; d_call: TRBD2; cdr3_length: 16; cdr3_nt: TGTGCCAGCAGCTGGTTTTTTAGCGGGGTCTACAATGAGCAGTTCTTC; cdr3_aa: CASSWFFSGVYNEQFF
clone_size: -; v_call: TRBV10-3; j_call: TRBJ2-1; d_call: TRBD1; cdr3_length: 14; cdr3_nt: TGTGCCATCAGTGAGGGGACAGGGTACAATGAGCAGTTCTTC; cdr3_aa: CAISEGTGYNEQFF
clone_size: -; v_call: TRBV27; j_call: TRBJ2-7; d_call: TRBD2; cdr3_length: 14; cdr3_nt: TGTGCCAGCAGACCGGCGGGAGGGCCTGACGAGCAGTACTTC; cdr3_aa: CASRPAGGPDEQYF
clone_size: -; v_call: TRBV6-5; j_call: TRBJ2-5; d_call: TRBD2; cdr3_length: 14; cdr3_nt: TGTGCCAGCACCGAACTAGCGGGAGTAGAGACCCAGTACTTC; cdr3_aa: CASTELAGVETQYF
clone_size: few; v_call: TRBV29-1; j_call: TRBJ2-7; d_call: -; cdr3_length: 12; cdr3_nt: TGCAGCGTTCCTTCGGAGGCCTACGAGCAGTACTTC; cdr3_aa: CSVPSEAYEQYF
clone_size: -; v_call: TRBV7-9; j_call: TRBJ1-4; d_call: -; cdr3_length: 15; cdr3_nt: TGTGCCAGCAGGTTACGTGGAGTCGAAAATGAAAAACTGTTTTTT; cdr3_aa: CASRLRGVENEKLFF
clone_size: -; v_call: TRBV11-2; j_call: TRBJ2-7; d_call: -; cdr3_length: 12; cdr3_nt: TGTGCCAGCAGCTTGACCGGGAACGAGCAGTACTTC; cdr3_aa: CASSLTGNEQYF
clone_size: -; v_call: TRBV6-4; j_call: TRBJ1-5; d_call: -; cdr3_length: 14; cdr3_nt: TGTGCCAGCAGTGACTCCGGAGACAATCAGCCCCAGCATTTT; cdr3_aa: CASSDSGDNQPQHF